This T cell receptor beta chain was identified during a study of T cell changes during pregnancy in multiple sclerosis (dated by TCRdb to about 2019). Regarding the research as a whole: Changes in the T cell repertoire over the course of pregnancy were examined in this study in women with multiple sclerosis.

This clone was seen a handful of times. Its specific antigen is unknown. Nothing much larger sits one base from this clone, and base qualities are not available. Including cysteine and phenylalanine, the CDR3 has 15 amino acids. The entry retains the CDR3 DNA only, 45 bases that are in frame from base 1. Trimming at the junction amounts to 5 bases on V and 3 bases on J, and the germline ends lie 17 bases apart. Via the germline V gene (reference sequence), CDR1 is GTSNPN and CDR2 SVGIG. Library construction relied on the immunoSEQ multiplex PCR assay. TCRdb carries this immuneACCESS record with in-frame sequences only. Its versions omit some clonotypes, under half of them owing to an unresolved V gene in the studies checked, with the rest unexplained. A total of about 79,000 clones appear in this sample, about nine tenths of them only once. Of the sample, around 0.5% is held by the ten largest clones.

The sequencing here drew on CD4+ T cells from peripheral blood mononuclear cells, taken in the second trimester of pregnancy. Recombination joined TRBV30 with TRBJ1-5; matching of 6 bases hints at TRBD1 as the D gene. This clonotype originated in a female donor with multiple sclerosis, enrolled in a pregnancy study. Read as DNA, the sequence is TGTGCCTGGGCGACAGGTGGGGGTGTCAATCAGCCCCAGCATTTT. This gives the protein CAWATGGGVNQPQHF.